One sample yielded the 9 T cell receptor beta chains listed below, sequenced in a study of cytomegalovirus exposure and HLA in healthy donors. Use of 60 Vbeta and 13 Jbeta primers characterized the PCR. Generated by immunoSEQ multiplex PCR, the TCRdb table keeps only in-frame clones and is missing some. The sample has approximately 110,000 clones; around 67% are singletons. Sample: PBMCs. Every receptor here comes from a man aged 60 to 69 in good health and CMV-seropositive.

This chain connects TRBV5-1 to TRBJ1-2; 7 nucleotides line up with TRBD1. V gave up 4 bases and J gave up 3 bases; unmatched junction bases: 9. This CDR3 is built from 15 residues. Per germline, CDR1 SGHRS and CDR2 YFSETQ. DNA of the CDR3: TGCGCCAGCAGCACGGGACAGTCCGTTGACTATGGCTACACCTTC. It codes for CASSTGQSVDYGYTF.

The rearrangement uses TRBV28 and TRBJ2-7, with 9 bases that match TRBD1. From germline, CDR1 is MDHEN and CDR2 SYDVKM. J gave up 3 bases and V 5 bases, and 8 bases lay outside the gene matches. This CDR3 spans 15 amino acids. This CDR3 is CASSLGQGWDYEQYF. The CDR3 DNA reads TGTGCCAGCAGTCTGGGACAGGGTTGGGACTACGAGCAGTACTTC.

The chain combines TRBV5-6 with TRBJ1-2; D unclear. The germline V and J ends were trimmed by 0 bases and 3 bases, with 15 bases remaining between them. CDR1 is SGHDT, CDR2 YYEEEE, per germline. This CDR3 spans 16 amino acids. CDR3 nucleotides: TGTGCCAGCAGCTTGGGATCACTACTAGGAGACTATGGCTACACCTTC. Its protein product is CASSLGSLLGDYGYTF.

The chain employs TRBV6-5 and TRBJ1-2, with TRBD1 identical over 9 bases. Losses at the gene ends were 6 bases for V and 5 bases for J; bases not matched to a gene: 7. Germline V gives CDR1 MNHEY, CDR2 SVGAGI. This CDR3 region has 14 residues. The CDR3 DNA reads TGTGCCAGCAGCCGGGACAGGGTTCGGTATGGCTACACCTTC. Encoded protein: CASSRDRVRYGYTF.

The V and J genes are TRBV18 and TRBJ1-1, with unresolved D. In germline, CDR1 is KGHSH, CDR2 LQKENI. Trimming shortened V by 4 bases and J by 2 bases, and 11 bases separated the two germline ends. The CDR3 spans 14 residues. CDR3 bases: TGTGCCAGCTCACGGGTCAGGATTAACACTGAAGCTTTCTTT. It codes for CASSRVRINTEAFF.

The chain has TRBV30 and TRBJ1-6, with D possibly matching TRBD1 (5 bases). The CDR3 is made up of 15 amino acids. V dropped 0 bases and J dropped 10 bases, with 16 bases sitting between them. Germline CDR1 GTSNPN, CDR2 SVGIG (reference sequence). The CDR3 DNA reads as TGTGCCTGGAGTGTATCAGGGCAGACAAACTCACCCCTCCACTTT. Protein sequence: CAWSVSGQTNSPLHF.

The chain employs TRBV27 and TRBJ2-5; possible D gene TRBD1, 5 bases. The CDR3 runs to 14 residues. Germline values: CDR1 MNHEY, CDR2 SMNVEV (reference sequence). V was shortened by 8 bases and J by 1 base, with 14 bases between the two germline ends. CDR3 residues: CASHPLDTQETQYF. CDR3 DNA: TGTGCCAGCCACCCCCTGGACACCCAAGAGACCCAGTACTTC.

On this clone itself: Lacking the conserved final phenylalanine or tryptophan, this CDR3 likely reflects a read error. It is unclear where the CDR3 begins or ends on the DNA, so no DNA is shown, and the CDR3 is as TCRdb lists it. This chain joins TRBV5-1 and TRBJ1-1; TRBD1, the table's D call, was not compared with the DNA. Germline assignment: CDR1 SGHRS and CDR2 YFSETQ. The CDR3 region is 8 residues in length, termini included. The CDR3 sequence: CASSGPSL.

This chain connects TRBV28 to TRBJ1-3, with D uncertain. The length of the CDR3 is 16 residues. V shed 4 bases and J shed 0 bases, with 13 bases lying between them. Germline CDR1 MDHEN, CDR2 SYDVKM. CDR3 region: CASSSPSENSGNTIYF. In DNA form, the CDR3 reads TGTGCCAGCAGTTCACCCAGTGAAAACTCTGGAAACACCATATATTTT.